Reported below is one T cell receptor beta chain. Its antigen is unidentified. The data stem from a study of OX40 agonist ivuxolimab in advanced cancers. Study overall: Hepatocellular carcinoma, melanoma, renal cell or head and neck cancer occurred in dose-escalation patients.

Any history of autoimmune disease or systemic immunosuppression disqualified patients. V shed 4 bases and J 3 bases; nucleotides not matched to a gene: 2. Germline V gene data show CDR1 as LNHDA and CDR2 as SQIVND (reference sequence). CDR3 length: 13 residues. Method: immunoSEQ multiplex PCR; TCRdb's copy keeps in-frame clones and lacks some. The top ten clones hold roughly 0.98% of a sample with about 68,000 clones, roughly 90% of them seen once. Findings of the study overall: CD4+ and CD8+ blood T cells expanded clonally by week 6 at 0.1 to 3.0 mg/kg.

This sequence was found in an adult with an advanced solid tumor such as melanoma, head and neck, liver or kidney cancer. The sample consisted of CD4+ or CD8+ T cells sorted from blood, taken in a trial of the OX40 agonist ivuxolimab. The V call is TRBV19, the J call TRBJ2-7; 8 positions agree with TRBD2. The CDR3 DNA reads TGTGCCAGTAGTAGGAGCGGGAGCTACGAGCAGTACTTC. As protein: CASSRSGSYEQYF.